This T cell receptor (beta chain) was identified in a study of Graves' ophthalmopathy and Graves' hyperthyroidism. Findings of the study overall: Blood repertoires reportedly contained most expanded thyroid clonotypes above 0.001 frequency. From stable hyperthyroidism, ophthalmopathy was separated by a 13-signature model with just over 85% sensitivity and more than 75% specificity.

Germline lookup yields CDR1 LNHDA and CDR2 SQIVND (reference sequence). Trimming stripped 7 bases from V and 3 bases from J, with 21 bases between. The CDR3 contains 16 residues. This clonotype was recorded at least ten times. The antigen remains undetermined. Other autoimmune diseases, uncontrolled infections, pregnancy or lactation led to the exclusion of patients. Investigators amplified TCR beta CDR3 regions from RNA transcripts. Amplification began with first-round RT-PCR using HTBI primers, then second-round multiplex PCR was performed. TCRdb itself ran the multiplex PCR reads through MiXCR, one entry per CDR3 protein. Altogether about 220,000 distinct CDR3 sequences are present, about a fifth being singletons, with the ten largest covering about 40%.

This chain uses TRBV19 with TRBJ1-1; D may be TRBD1 (5 bases). The sequenced sample consisted of peripheral blood. This sequence originates from a woman in her forties or fifties with Graves' ophthalmopathy. The CDR3 region is CASTIEGGGLHTEAFF. DNA of the CDR3: TGTGCCAGTACCATCGAGGGTGGGGGGTTACACACTGAAGCTTTCTTT.